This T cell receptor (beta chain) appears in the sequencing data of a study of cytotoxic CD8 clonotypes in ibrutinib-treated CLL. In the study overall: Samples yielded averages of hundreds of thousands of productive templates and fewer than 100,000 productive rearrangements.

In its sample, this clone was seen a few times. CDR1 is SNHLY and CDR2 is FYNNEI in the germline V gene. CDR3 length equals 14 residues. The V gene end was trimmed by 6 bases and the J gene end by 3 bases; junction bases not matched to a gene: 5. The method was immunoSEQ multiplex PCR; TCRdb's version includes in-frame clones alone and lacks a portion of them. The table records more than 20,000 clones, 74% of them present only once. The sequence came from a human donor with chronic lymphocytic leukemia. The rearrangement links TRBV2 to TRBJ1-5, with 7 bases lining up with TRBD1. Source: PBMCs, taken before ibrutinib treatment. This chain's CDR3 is CASSPDRDNQPQHF. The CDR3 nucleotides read TGTGCCAGCAGCCCCGACAGGGACAATCAGCCCCAGCATTTT. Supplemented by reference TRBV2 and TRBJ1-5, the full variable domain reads EPEVTQTPSHQVTQMGQEVILRCVPISNHLYFYWYRQILGQKVEFLVSFYNNEISEKSEIFDDQFSVERPDGSNFTLKIRSTKLEDSAMYFCASSPDRDNQPQHFGDGTRLSIL.